One and the same sample provided the 10 T cell receptor beta chains below, sequenced in a study of blood T cell repertoires in COVID-19. Produced via immunoSEQ multiplex PCR; TCRdb's table is partial and in-frame only. The table shows 250,000 or so clones, with roughly 85% occurring only once. Sequencing used peripheral blood. The receptors were gathered from a woman in her late teens or twenties with acute or convalescent COVID-19.

This chain joins TRBV10-3 and TRBJ2-1; 9 positions agree with TRBD2. This CDR3 spans 14 amino acids. J lost 10 bases, V lost 3 bases, and 7 bases had no gene match. In germline, CDR1 is ENHRY, CDR2 SYGVKD. In DNA form, the CDR3 reads TGTGCCATCAGTGACGTGGGCCTAGCGGGAGAGCAGTTCTTC. Translating it yields CAISDVGLAGEQFF.

This chain links TRBV7-9 with TRBJ2-5, with 8 bases lining up with TRBD2. Germline trimming cut 11 bases from V and 1 base from J; bases unmatched to any gene: 9. The CDR3 has 14 residues. From germline, CDR1 is SEHNR and CDR2 FQNEAQ (reference sequence). The chain's CDR3 is CAGSRAGGQETQYF. In DNA form, the CDR3 reads TGTGCCGGGAGCAGGGCGGGAGGCCAAGAGACCCAGTACTTC. The full variable domain, completed using reference TRBV7-9 and TRBJ2-5, is DTGVSQNPRHKITKRGQNVTFRCDPISEHNRLYWYRQTLGQGPEFLTYFQNEAQLEKSRLLSDRFSAERPKGSFSTLEIQRTEQGDSAMYLCAGSRAGGQETQYFGPGTRLLVL.

This clone occurred a few times. This chain's CDR3 is CAATDRSNEQFF. For the CDR3, the DNA is TGTGCCGCCACCGATAGGAGTAATGAGCAGTTCTTC. The chain links TRBV6-5 to TRBJ2-1; D gene unclear. V gave up 11 bases and J gave up 7 bases, with 15 bases separating them. The CDR3 spans 12 residues. Germline CDR1 is MNHEY and CDR2 is SVGAGI.

This rearrangement joins TRBV27 to TRBJ2-7; 10 bases line up with TRBD1. CDR3 size: 14 residues. J was trimmed by 3 bases and V by 3 bases; bases with no gene match: 2. Germline V gene sequence: CDR1 MNHEY, CDR2 SMNVEV (reference sequence). For the CDR3, the DNA is TGTGCCAGCAGTTTCCGGGACAGGGGCTACGAGCAGTACTTC. This codes for CASSFRDRGYEQYF.

This chain joins TRBV28 and TRBJ2-5; TRBD2 aligns across 7 bases. The germline V gene encodes CDR1 MDHEN and CDR2 SYDVKM. This CDR3 comprises 15 residues. Germline trimming cut 1 base from V and 6 bases from J; bases unmatched to any gene: 8. The CDR3 reads CASSLYGGRAQTQYF. As DNA, the CDR3 is TGTGCCAGCAGTTTATATGGCGGGAGAGCGCAGACCCAGTACTTC.

The chain joins TRBV29-1 to TRBJ2-1; a weak D match, TRBD1 (6 bases). This CDR3 region has 12 residues. CDR1 and CDR2 from the germline V gene are SQVTM and ANQGSEA. V was trimmed by 6 bases and J by 8 bases, leaving 14 bases between them. The CDR3 loop is CSVDTGIHEQFF. For the CDR3, the DNA is TGCAGCGTCGATACAGGGATTCATGAGCAGTTCTTC.

The V call is TRBV18, the J call TRBJ2-2; 8 nucleotides match TRBD1. Germline V CDR1 and CDR2: KGHSH, LQKENI. Unmatched junction bases numbered 7, after V lost 3 bases and J lost 1 base. This CDR3 contains 17 residues. The CDR3 region has the DNA TGTGCCAGCTCACCTCTTTTAGGGACAGGGAACACCGGGGAGCTGTTTTTT. It codes for CASSPLLGTGNTGELFF.

Regarding this clone: An end of the junction does not agree with germline; a read error may underlie this. The gene calls are TRBV13 and TRBJ1-1, with TRBD1 matching over 7 bases. Germline loops: CDR1 PRHDT, CDR2 FYEKMQ (reference sequence). The CDR3 is made up of 14 amino acids. The DNA for the CDR3 is TGTGCCAGCAGCCTAGGGGGCTTGAACACTGAAGCTTTCTTT. Translation gives CASSLGGLNTEAFF. The full variable domain, in which reference TRBV13 and TRBJ1-1 provide the parts outside the CDR3, is AAGVIQSPRHLIKEKRETATLKCYPIPRHDTVYWYQQGPGQDPQFLISFYEKMQSDKGSIPDRFSAQQFSDYHSELNMSSLELGDSALYFCASSLGGLNTEAFFGQGTRLTVV.

This chain connects TRBV29-1 to TRBJ1-2; D gene uncertain. Trimming pared 4 bases from V and 0 bases from J, leaving 9 bases between. Looked up from germline, CDR1 is SQVTM and CDR2 is ANQGSEA. The CDR3 totals 13 residues. CDR3 in amino acids: CSVVREPNYGYTF. The CDR3 DNA sequence: TGCAGCGTTGTGAGGGAACCTAACTATGGCTACACCTTC.

This sequence joins TRBV27 and TRBJ2-7; no clear D gene. Germline values: CDR1 MNHEY, CDR2 SMNVEV (reference sequence). The CDR3 extends over 11 amino acids. With 6 bases removed from V and 7 bases from J, the gap between germline ends came to 10 bases. CDR3 DNA sequence: TGTGCCAGCAGCATCGGTTGGGAGCAGTACTTC. Amino acid sequence: CASSIGWEQYF.